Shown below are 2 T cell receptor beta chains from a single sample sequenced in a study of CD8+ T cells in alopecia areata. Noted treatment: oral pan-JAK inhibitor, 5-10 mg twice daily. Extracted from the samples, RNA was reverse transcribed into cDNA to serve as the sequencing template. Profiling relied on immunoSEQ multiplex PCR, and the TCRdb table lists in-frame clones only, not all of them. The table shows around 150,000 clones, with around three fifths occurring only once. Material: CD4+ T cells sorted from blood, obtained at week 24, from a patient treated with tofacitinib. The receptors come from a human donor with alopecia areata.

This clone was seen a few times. Here the CDR3 reads CASSTAGGTGELFF. CDR3 DNA sequence: TGTGCCAGCTCAACCGCCGGGGGTACGGGGGAGCTGTTTTTT. J is TRBJ2-2 and V is TRBV6-5; D may be TRBD2 (6 bases). The germline V and J ends were trimmed by 8 bases and 8 bases, with 18 bases remaining between them. CDR1 MNHEY and CDR2 SVGAGI come from the germline V gene. The CDR3 consists of 14 residues.

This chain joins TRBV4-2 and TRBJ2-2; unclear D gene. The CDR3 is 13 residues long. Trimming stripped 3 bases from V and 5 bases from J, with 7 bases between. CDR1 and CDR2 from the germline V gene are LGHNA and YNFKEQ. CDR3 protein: CASSHPQTGELFF. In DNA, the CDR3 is TGTGCCAGCAGCCATCCCCAGACCGGGGAGCTGTTTTTT.